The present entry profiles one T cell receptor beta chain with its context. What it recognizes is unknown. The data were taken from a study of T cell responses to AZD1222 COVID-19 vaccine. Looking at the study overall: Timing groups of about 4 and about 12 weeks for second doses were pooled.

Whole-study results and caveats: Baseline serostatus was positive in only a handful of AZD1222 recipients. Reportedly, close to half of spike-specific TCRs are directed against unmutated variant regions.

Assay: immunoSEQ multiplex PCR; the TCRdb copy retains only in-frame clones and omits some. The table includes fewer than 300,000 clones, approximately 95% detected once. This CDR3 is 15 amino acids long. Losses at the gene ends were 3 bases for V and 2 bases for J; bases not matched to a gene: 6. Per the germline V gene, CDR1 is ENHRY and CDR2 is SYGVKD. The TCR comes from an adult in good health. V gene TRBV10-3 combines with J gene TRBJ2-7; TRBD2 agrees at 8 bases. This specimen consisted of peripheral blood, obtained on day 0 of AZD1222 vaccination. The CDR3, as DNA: TGTGCCATCAGTGATGTGGCGGGGGGACCCTACGAGCAGTACTTC. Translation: CAISDVAGGPYEQYF.